The 29 T cell receptor beta chains below come from one sample, sequenced in a study of identical twins. One entry per CDR3 protein results from TCRdb running MiXCR on the 5' RACE reads. The table shows around 510,000 distinct CDR3 sequences, with roughly an eighth occurring only once. These data also featured in a second study, about yellow fever vaccine responses in identical twins.

The sequencing input was CD4+ T cells sorted from blood. Receptors originate from a woman aged 18-30 years in good health.

In its sample, this clonotype was seen a few times. The rearrangement joins TRBV7-8 to TRBJ2-4; 11 bases are shared with TRBD2. The germline gives CDR1 SGHVS, CDR2 FQNEAQ. The CDR3 contains 19 residues. V shed 0 bases and J 2 bases; nucleotides not matched to a gene: 9. CDR3: CASSLALAGVGGPKNIQYF. CDR3 bases: TGTGCCAGCAGCTTAGCACTAGCGGGAGTGGGGGGTCCCAAAAACATTCAGTACTTC.

The rearrangement links TRBV3-1 to TRBJ1-1; possibly TRBD1 for D (6 bases). The CDR3 is 15 residues long. Germline lookup yields CDR1 LGHDT and CDR2 YNNKEL (reference sequence). V was shortened by 4 bases and J by 5 bases, with 17 bases between the two germline ends. The chain's CDR3 is CASSLLGGHGTEAFF. CDR3 in DNA: TGTGCCAGCAGCCTTTTAGGGGGACATGGGACTGAAGCTTTCTTT.

V gene TRBV6-1 combines with J gene TRBJ2-2; 13 bases match TRBD2. Germline CDR1 and CDR2: MNHNS and SASEGT. This CDR3 region has 16 residues. The trim removed 7 bases at V and 5 bases at J, leaving 7 bases unmatched. The CDR3 nucleotides read TGTGCCAGCACCACTGTGACTAGCGGGAGGACCGGGGAGCTGTTTTTT. This gives the protein CASTTVTSGRTGELFF.

This chain joins TRBV11-2 and TRBJ1-4; a weak D match, TRBD1 (5 bases). The CDR3 loop spans 15 amino acids. V dropped 5 bases and J dropped 8 bases, with 18 bases sitting between them. The germline V gene encodes CDR1 SGHAT and CDR2 FQNNGV. CDR3: CASSPGQGKGEKLFF. The CDR3, as DNA: TGTGCCAGCAGCCCAGGACAAGGGAAGGGCGAAAAACTGTTTTTT.

This clonotype has at least ten counts. V is TRBV4-1 and J is TRBJ1-2, with D tentatively TRBD1 (5 bases). The CDR3 covers 14 residues. V shed 2 bases and J shed 7 bases, with 14 bases lying between them. Germline CDR1 MGHRA, CDR2 YSYEKL. CDR3 loop: CASSQTVGGGGYTF. CDR3 sequence (DNA): TGCGCCAGCAGCCAAACCGTTGGGGGAGGTGGCTACACCTTC.

This clonotype was seen more than once but under ten times. Because the CDR3's place on the DNA is in doubt, the DNA is left out and the CDR3 is given as listed by TCRdb. This chain links TRBV7-9 with TRBJ2-7. A total of 15 residues make up the CDR3, ends included. CDR1 SEHNR and CDR2 FQNEAQ come from the germline V gene (reference sequence). CDR3 in amino acids: CASSSSGSSSYEQYF.

This clonotype appeared many times. The J gene is TRBJ2-7, the V gene TRBV5-1; TRBD2 is a possible D gene (5 bases). The germline gives CDR1 SGHRS, CDR2 YFSETQ. The ends were cut back, 0 bases at V and 6 bases at J, with 10 bases in the middle. The CDR3 covers 13 residues. In DNA, the CDR3 is TGCGCCAGCAGCTTGGGTGGAGAGGGCGAGCAGTACTTC. Its translation: CASSLGGEGEQYF. Looking up the rest from reference TRBV5-1 and TRBJ2-7 gives the full variable domain: KAGVTQTPRYLIKTRGQQVTLSCSPISGHRSVSWYQQTPGQGLQFLFEYFSETQRNKGNFPGRFSGRQFSNSRSEMNVSTLELGDSALYLCASSLGGEGEQYFGPGTRLTVT.

The V gene is TRBV5-1, the J gene TRBJ2-1, with 10 positions matching TRBD1. Germline CDR1 is SGHRS and CDR2 is YFSETQ. The CDR3 has 15 residues. V lost 7 bases to trimming and J lost 3 bases; unmatched junction nucleotides: 7. The CDR3 DNA is TGCGCCAGCGTTCAGGGACAGGGGTTCTACAATGAGCAGTTCTTC. Translation gives CASVQGQGFYNEQFF.

This clonotype was seen a handful of times. The chain joins TRBV19 to TRBJ2-3; D not resolved. CDR1 is LNHDA and CDR2 is SQIVND in the germline V gene (reference sequence). V shed 3 bases and J shed 2 bases, with 15 bases lying between them. The CDR3 is 16 residues long. CDR3 nucleotides: TGTGCCAGTAGTATCGGGCCGGAGCTCCTCACAGATACGCAGTATTTT. Protein sequence: CASSIGPELLTDTQYF.

This clonotype has only a few counts. V is TRBV28 and J is TRBJ2-3; 11 positions agree with TRBD2. Germline V gives CDR1 MDHEN, CDR2 SYDVKM. V dropped 6 bases and J dropped 8; count of bases not matched to a gene: 10. The CDR3 is 15 amino acids. The CDR3 loop is CASSELSGGVGTQYF. For the CDR3, the DNA is TGTGCCAGCAGCGAACTTAGCGGGGGGGTAGGTACGCAGTATTTT.

The chain joins TRBV12-2 to TRBJ2-3. TRBV12-2 represents a pseudogene. The CDR3 is 15 amino acids. CDR3 region: CASRLRHGSTDTQYF. The CDR3 DNA follows: TGTGCAAGTCGCTTAAGACACGGTAGCACAGATACGCAGTATTTT.

This clonotype appeared a few times. The rearrangement joins TRBV9 to TRBJ2-2, with 10 nucleotides matching TRBD1. The CDR3 spans 14 residues. After removal of 7 bases from V and 4 bases from J, the junction contained 4 bases not matched to a gene. Germline V gives CDR1 SGDLS, CDR2 YYNGEE. CDR3 in DNA: TGTGCCAGCGGGAGGACAGGGGGCACCGGGGAGCTGTTTTTT. Amino acids: CASGRTGGTGELFF.

This clonotype was detected many times. The chain links TRBV5-1 to TRBJ2-1, with TRBD1 as a possible D gene (6 bases). Trimming cost V 0 bases and J 7 bases, with 20 bases left between them. Germline CDR1 reads SGHRS; CDR2 reads YFSETQ. This CDR3 is built from 17 residues. CDR3 loop: CASSLELVGAPGNEQFF. DNA of the CDR3: TGCGCCAGCAGCTTGGAATTGGTGGGGGCTCCGGGGAATGAGCAGTTCTTC.

This clonotype was detected ten times or more. This chain's CDR3 is CASSLVVDHNEQYF. CDR3 in DNA: TGCGCCAGCAGCTTGGTTGTAGATCATAACGAGCAGTACTTC. This chain links TRBV5-1 with TRBJ2-7; no clear D. Germline V CDR1 and CDR2: SGHRS, YFSETQ. Trimming removed 0 bases from V and 5 bases from J, with 12 bases in between. The CDR3 totals 14 residues.

The chain links TRBV20-1 to TRBJ2-3, with D maybe TRBD1 (6 bases). Germline lookup yields CDR1 DFQATT and CDR2 SNEGSKA (reference sequence). Trimming removed 6 bases at V and 3 bases at J, with 13 bases between. The CDR3 is made up of 13 amino acids. CDR3 nucleotides: TGCAGTGCCACTAGAGGGGGAACAGATACGCAGTATTTT. It encodes CSATRGGTDTQYF.

This clonotype has just a few counts. The V call is TRBV6-4, the J call TRBJ2-1; possibly TRBD1 for D (6 bases). CDR1 MRHNA and CDR2 SNTAGT come from the germline V gene. CDR3 length equals 18 residues. Between the trimmed V and J ends, which lost 0 bases and 0 bases, there was a span of 15 bases. This CDR3 reads CASSDSGAAMGSYNEQFF. CDR3 bases: TGTGCCAGCAGTGACTCGGGGGCCGCAATGGGCTCCTACAATGAGCAGTTCTTC.

The chain has TRBV28 and TRBJ2-7, with 8 positions matching TRBD1. The CDR3 sequence is 16 residues long. J gave up 1 base and V 6 bases, and 11 bases lay outside the gene matches. Germline values: CDR1 MDHEN, CDR2 SYDVKM. In nucleotides, the CDR3 is TGTGCCAGCAGCTTAGCCTCGGGACAGGTATCCTACGAGCAGTACTTC. It codes for CASSLASGQVSYEQYF. Supplemented by reference TRBV28 and TRBJ2-7, the full variable domain reads DVKVTQSSRYLVKRTGEKVFLECVQDMDHENMFWYRQDPGLGLRLIYFSYDVKMKEKGDIPEGYSVSREKKERFSLILESASTNQTSMYLCASSLASGQVSYEQYFGPGTRLTVT.

The V gene is TRBV5-1, the J gene TRBJ2-7; 9 nucleotides align to TRBD1. V lost 0 bases, J lost 3 bases, and 1 base stayed unmatched. The germline V gene encodes CDR1 SGHRS and CDR2 YFSETQ. The CDR3 length is 14 residues. DNA of the CDR3: TGCGCCAGCAGCTTGGGGGACAGGGTCTACGAGCAGTACTTC. Its translation: CASSLGDRVYEQYF.

In this sample, this clonotype turned up a few times. The CDR3: CASSLVTSDYNEQFF. DNA for the CDR3: TGTGCCAGCAGTTTAGTGACTAGCGACTACAATGAGCAGTTCTTC. The rearrangement uses TRBV12-3 or TRBV12-4 and TRBJ2-1; 8 positions agree with TRBD2. The CDR3 runs to 15 residues. V shed 1 base and J 3 bases; nucleotides not matched to a gene: 2.

This clonotype was detected only a few times. The rearrangement links TRBV28 to TRBJ2-2; 7 bases are shared with TRBD1. This CDR3 has 14 residues. Germline lookup yields CDR1 MDHEN and CDR2 SYDVKM. The V segment lost 3 bases and the J segment 5 bases; nucleotides outside the gene matches: 3. The CDR3 bases are TGTGCCAGCAGTTTGGGACAGCAGACCGGGGAGCTGTTTTTT. Translation gives CASSLGQQTGELFF.

The chain joins TRBV27 to TRBJ2-2; TRBD2 agrees at 11 bases. The germline gives CDR1 MNHEY, CDR2 SMNVEV (reference sequence). With V trimmed by 6 bases and J by 5 bases, 2 bases remained unmatched. This CDR3 is built from 14 residues. The CDR3 coding sequence is TGTGCCAGCAGGGCTAGCGGGAGGACCGGGGAGCTGTTTTTT. It codes for CASRASGRTGELFF.

This sequence joins TRBV24-1 and TRBJ2-7; D gene uncertain. Germline CDR1 KGHDR, CDR2 SFDVKD. CDR3 size: 14 residues. With 7 bases removed from V and 4 bases from J, the gap between germline ends came to 16 bases. As DNA, the CDR3 is TGTGCCACCAGGTGGTCCTCGATCGGGTACGAGCAGTACTTC. It is translated as CATRWSSIGYEQYF.

Here the CDR3 reads CASSIDHVGGEQYF. The CDR3 DNA follows: TGTGCCAGTAGTATAGATCATGTGGGCGGCGAGCAGTACTTC. The V gene is TRBV19, the J gene TRBJ2-7; no firm D call. This CDR3 has 14 amino acids. Germline values: CDR1 LNHDA, CDR2 SQIVND (reference sequence). Trimming took off 0 bases at V and 6 bases at J, with 12 bases between the two ends.

This clonotype has more than one count but fewer than ten. The chain combines TRBV7-8 with TRBJ1-4, with unresolved D. The germline gives CDR1 SGHVS, CDR2 FQNEAQ. CDR3 length equals 12 residues. Trimming stripped 5 bases from V and 8 bases from J, with 9 bases between. The CDR3 coding sequence is TGTGCCAGCAGCCAAAGTACCGAAAAACTGTTTTTT. Protein sequence: CASSQSTEKLFF.

This chain joins TRBV5-1 and TRBJ2-5; D perhaps matches TRBD2 (5 bases). The germline V and J ends were trimmed by 0 bases and 7 bases, with 13 bases remaining between them. This CDR3 is built from 14 residues. From germline, CDR1 is SGHRS and CDR2 YFSETQ. CDR3 sequence: CASSLESRAGTQYF. CDR3 nucleotides: TGCGCCAGCAGCTTGGAGTCCCGCGCGGGGACCCAGTACTTC.

The rearrangement uses TRBV2 and TRBJ1-6; no definite D call. The CDR3 is 19 amino acids. The V end was cut by 1 base, the J end by 6 bases, with 22 bases between. CDR1 SNHLY and CDR2 FYNNEI come from the germline V gene. In DNA form, the CDR3 reads TGTGCCAGCAGTGAAGATATTGGAGCCGCATCGACCCCTAATTCACCCCTCCACTTT. Encoded protein: CASSEDIGAASTPNSPLHF.

This clonotype was counted a few times. The CDR3 here is CSGNREGKLFF. The CDR3 DNA follows: TGCAGCGGGAACAGGGAGGGAAAACTGTTTTTT. V gene TRBV29-1 combines with J gene TRBJ1-4, with TRBD1 as a possible D gene (6 bases). The CDR3 is 11 residues long. The V end was cut by 7 bases, the J end by 10 bases, with 13 bases between. Germline-derived CDR1 and CDR2 are SQVTM and ANQGSEA. The full variable domain, in which reference TRBV29-1 and TRBJ1-4 provide the parts outside the CDR3, is SAVISQKPSRDICQRGTSLTIQCQVDSQVTMMFWYRQQPGQSLTLIATANQGSEATYESGFVIDKFPISRPNLTFSTLTVSNMSPEDSSIYLCSGNREGKLFFGSGTQLSVL.

The rearrangement links TRBV28 to TRBJ2-3; D call uncertain. V was cut by 3 bases and J by 1 base, with 11 bases left in between. The CDR3 length is 15 residues. Germline V gives CDR1 MDHEN, CDR2 SYDVKM. This CDR3 is CASSFSGRGTDTQYF. The CDR3 DNA sequence: TGTGCCAGCAGTTTTTCGGGCAGAGGCACAGATACGCAGTATTTT.

The chain combines TRBV3-1 with TRBJ2-5, with 8 bases aligning to TRBD2. J was trimmed by 5 bases and V by 4 bases; bases with no gene match: 9. CDR3 length: 15 amino acids. Germline V gene data show CDR1 as LGHDT and CDR2 as YNNKEL (reference sequence). CDR3: CASSLGSGKVETQYF. For the CDR3, the DNA is TGTGCCAGCAGCCTAGGTAGCGGGAAGGTGGAGACCCAGTACTTC.